This T cell receptor beta chain was retrieved from a study of blood T cell repertoires in COVID-19. Study overall: T cells, B-cell-depleted T cells, or PBMCs supplied cDNA or gDNA.

As processed by the authors: Estimation of nucleated cell counts relied on the amplification of reference gene primers. The table came from immunoSEQ multiplex PCR; TCRdb's copy has only in-frame clones and leaves some out. That table furnishes V, J and clone size, whereas the DNA furnished D and trimming. The table includes 40,000 to 45,000 clones, around 90% detected once. CDR1 LGHDT and CDR2 YNNKEL come from the germline V gene (reference sequence). V was pared by 0 bases and J by 6 bases, with 14 bases between. The CDR3 totals 16 residues. This clonotype originated in a man aged 45-65 years with active COVID-19. The source material was peripheral blood. The chain combines TRBV3-1 (or the pseudogene TRBV3-2) with TRBJ2-2, with D perhaps TRBD2 (6 bases). CDR3 region: CASSQEERALAGELFF. CDR3 nucleotide sequence: TGTGCCAGCAGCCAAGAAGAGCGGGCTCTAGCCGGGGAGCTGTTTTTT.